Following are 20 T cell receptor beta chains from one sample sequenced in a study of neurological immune-mediated disorders (dated 2019 in TCRdb). Receptors were amplified or captured by 5' RACE. These reads were obtained on an Illumina HiSeq 2500. TCRdb reanalyzed the raw reads on its own, using fastp at Q25 for trimming and MiXCR for clone calling, and kept in-frame beta chains. Entries that share a CDR3 protein sequence are merged under the most common genes and DNA. The sample table records 25,000 to 35,000 distinct CDR3 sequences; about 17% of these occur just once. About 4.9% of the sample is held by the ten biggest clonotypes. The time point label of this sample denotes: technical triplicate 3. Specimen: CD4+ T cells from blood. Source of these receptors: a female donor with HTLV-1-associated myelopathy (HAM/TSP).

This clonotype was seen repeatedly, ten times or more. CDR3: CASSLELGARETQYF. CDR3 bases: TGCGCCAGCAGCTTGGAGCTGGGGGCGAGAGAGACCCAGTACTTC. The V call is TRBV5-1, the J call TRBJ2-5, with D possibly matching TRBD1 (6 bases). The V gene's germline CDR1 is SGHRS and CDR2 YFSETQ. V shed 0 bases and J shed 4 bases, with 13 bases lying between them. This CDR3 region has 15 residues. The full variable domain, in which reference TRBV5-1 and TRBJ2-5 provide the parts outside the CDR3, is KAGVTQTPRYLIKTRGQQVTLSCSPISGHRSVSWYQQTPGQGLQFLFEYFSETQRNKGNFPGRFSGRQFSNSRSEMNVSTLELGDSALYLCASSLELGARETQYFGPGTRLLVL.

Ten or more counts support this clonotype. The chain is built from TRBV5-1 and TRBJ2-1, with D perhaps matching TRBD1 (6 bases). V dropped 6 bases and J dropped 8 bases, with 18 bases sitting between them. CDR1 is SGHRS, CDR2 YFSETQ, per germline. The CDR3 contains 14 residues. The CDR3 nucleotides are TGCGCCAGCACCTCAGGGGTTCGGTCGGATGAGCAGTTCTTC. Amino acid sequence: CASTSGVRSDEQFF.

This clonotype was counted at least ten times. The J gene is TRBJ1-5, the V gene TRBV3-1; D might be TRBD1 (5 bases). The CDR3 runs 13 residues. Per the germline V gene, CDR1 is LGHDT and CDR2 is YNNKEL (reference sequence). V lost 1 base and J 7 bases, leaving 8 bases between the germline ends. The CDR3 region is CASSQGGLQPQHF. CDR3 in DNA: TGTGCCAGCAGCCAAGGGGGCTTGCAGCCCCAGCATTTT.

This clonotype was recorded at least ten times. The CDR3 nucleotides are TGTGCCAGCTCACCGTACGGGACAGGGGTTGCCTACGAGCAGTACTTC. Translated, it gives CASSPYGTGVAYEQYF. The chain carries TRBV18 and TRBJ2-7; 10 bases agree with TRBD1. Germline V CDR1 and CDR2: KGHSH, LQKENI. CDR3 length: 16 amino acids. V lost 3 bases to trimming and J lost 2 bases; unmatched junction nucleotides: 7.

In this sample, this clonotype turned up many times. V usage is TRBV10-3 and J usage is TRBJ1-2, with D possibly being TRBD1 (5 bases). Germline CDR1 reads ENHRY; CDR2 reads SYGVKD. The CDR3 consists of 12 residues. Trimming left V 7 bases short and J 0 bases short, with 6 bases between. The CDR3 DNA is TGTGCCATCACGGGGCCTAACTATGGCTACACCTTC. The encoded protein is CAITGPNYGYTF.

This clonotype came up many times. CDR3 protein: CSALSWEGTNQPQHF. The CDR3 DNA is TGCAGTGCTCTTTCATGGGAAGGGACCAATCAGCCCCAGCATTTT. V and J are TRBV20-1 and TRBJ1-5; TRBD1 is a possible D gene (5 bases). Per germline, CDR1 DFQATT and CDR2 SNEGSKA (reference sequence). The CDR3 is 15 residues long. Trimming took 5 bases from V and 3 from J, leaving 17 bases between them.

This clonotype was seen at least ten times. The V call is TRBV3-1, the J call TRBJ2-7; D is ambiguous. This CDR3 has 14 residues. Germline values: CDR1 LGHDT, CDR2 YNNKEL (reference sequence). V lost 0 bases and J lost 0, with 6 bases in between. The CDR3 reads CASSQDMFSYEQYF. The CDR3 bases are TGTGCCAGCAGCCAAGATATGTTCTCCTACGAGCAGTACTTC.

A remark on this clonotype: A junction boundary mismatches the germline segment, possibly from a read error. The rearrangement uses TRBV9 and TRBJ2-2, with 8 bases aligning to TRBD2. CDR3 size: 13 residues. Germline CDR1 SGDLS, CDR2 YYNGEE. The CDR3 loop is CAISGGNTGELFF. CDR3 sequence (DNA): TGTGCCATCAGCGGGGGCAACACCGGGGAGCTGTTTTTT.

There are many counts of this clonotype. The J gene is TRBJ2-6, the V gene TRBV7-8; no firm D call. V gave up 8 bases and J gave up 0 bases, with 14 bases separating them. Germline assignment: CDR1 SGHVS and CDR2 FQNEAQ. This CDR3 region has 16 residues. The CDR3 DNA reads as TGTGCCAGCTCCGACCTCACACTCTCTGGGGCCAACGTCCTGACTTTC. It yields the protein CASSDLTLSGANVLTF.

This clonotype was counted at least ten times. The chain has TRBV4-2 and TRBJ2-7; no reliable D call. Per germline, CDR1 LGHNA and CDR2 YNFKEQ. V lost 6 bases, J lost 3 bases, and 18 bases lay in between. There are 15 residues in the CDR3. The CDR3 sequence is CASSLRTLPLYEQYF. CDR3 DNA: TGTGCCAGCAGTCTCAGGACCCTCCCGCTCTACGAGCAGTACTTC.

This clonotype was observed many times. The rearrangement links TRBV5-1 to TRBJ1-2, with a tentative D call TRBD1 (6 bases). CDR1 is SGHRS and CDR2 is YFSETQ in the germline V gene. This CDR3 is 13 amino acids long. V was pared by 2 bases and J by 4 bases, with 9 bases between. CDR3 nucleotide sequence: TGCGCCAGCAGCTTTTGGACAGCCTATGGCTACACCTTC. Protein: CASSFWTAYGYTF.

At least ten counts were recorded for this clonotype. The genes are TRBV12-3 or TRBV12-4 and TRBJ2-2; TRBD2 matches at 11 bases. The CDR3 runs to 16 residues. V shed 5 bases and J 4 bases; nucleotides not matched to a gene: 6. CDR3: CASSPTLAGVTGELFF. The CDR3 DNA sequence: TGTGCCAGCAGTCCTACACTAGCGGGAGTCACCGGGGAGCTGTTTTTT.

This clonotype was detected ten times or more. The chain is built from TRBV20-1 and TRBJ2-7; tentative D call: TRBD2 (7 bases). CDR3 length: 15 amino acids. Germline CDR1 reads DFQATT; CDR2 reads SNEGSKA (reference sequence). V was trimmed by 1 base and J by 7 bases, leaving 20 bases between them. The CDR3, as DNA: TGCAGTGCTAGAGGGGGGGGGACACACGGGCCTGAGCAGTACTTC. Protein sequence: CSARGGGTHGPEQYF.

This clonotype occurred many times. The J gene is TRBJ2-6, the V gene TRBV29-1; D might be TRBD1 or TRBD2, each matching 6 bases. CDR3 length: 16 amino acids. Deletions cut 0 bases from V and 1 base from J, with 10 bases between. Germline CDR1 SQVTM, CDR2 ANQGSEA. The CDR3 loop is CSVEDRRGSGANVLTF. The CDR3, as DNA: TGCAGCGTTGAAGATCGGAGGGGGTCTGGGGCCAACGTCCTGACTTTC.

Ten or more counts support this clonotype. V usage is TRBV6-2 or TRBV6-3 and J usage is TRBJ2-1, with 11 positions matching TRBD2. Germline-derived CDR1 and CDR2 are MNHEY and SVGEGT. Germline trimming cut 8 bases from V and 9 bases from J; bases unmatched to any gene: 6. This CDR3 comprises 13 residues. The CDR3 region is CASSALAGAEQFF. The DNA of the CDR3 is TGTGCCAGCTCTGCACTAGCGGGAGCTGAGCAGTTCTTC.

This clonotype is large within its sample. The chain links TRBV20-1 to TRBJ2-3; possible D gene TRBD2, 5 bases. Trimming pared 5 bases from V and 3 bases from J, leaving 6 bases between. Germline lookup yields CDR1 DFQATT and CDR2 SNEGSKA (reference sequence). The CDR3 is 11 amino acids. The CDR3 DNA is TGCAGTGCTCGGACTACAGATACGCAGTATTTT. It yields the protein CSARTTDTQYF.

In its sample, this clonotype was seen a few times. This sequence joins TRBV20-1 and TRBJ1-5; 7 positions agree with TRBD1. Unmatched junction bases numbered 14, after V lost 6 bases and J lost 6 bases. Germline V gene lookup returns CDR1 DFQATT and CDR2 SNEGSKA (reference sequence). The CDR3 length is 15 residues. This CDR3 reads CSARIGGQATQPQHF. CDR3 nucleotides: TGCAGTGCGAGAATCGGAGGACAGGCAACTCAGCCCCAGCATTTT.

The V gene is TRBV20-1, the J gene TRBJ2-1, with 8 bases aligning to TRBD2. The CDR3 extends over 16 amino acids. V gave up 2 bases and J gave up 8 bases; unmatched junction bases: 14. The germline gives CDR1 DFQATT, CDR2 SNEGSKA (reference sequence). CDR3 sequence reads: CSARPGLVFFNDEQFF. The CDR3 coding sequence is TGCAGTGCTAGACCGGGACTAGTATTCTTCAATGATGAGCAGTTCTTC.

The sample holds many counts of this clonotype. The chain employs TRBV18 and TRBJ1-3, with D perhaps TRBD1 (6 bases). In germline, CDR1 is KGHSH, CDR2 LQKENI. Trimming shortened V by 8 bases and J by 0 bases, and 11 bases separated the two germline ends. The CDR3 contains 14 residues. DNA for the CDR3: TGTGCCAGCGAACGGGACAACTCTGGAAACACCATATATTTT. As protein: CASERDNSGNTIYF.

This clonotype was recorded many times. The genes are TRBV6-2 or TRBV6-3 and TRBJ2-3; D unresolved. Germline CDR1 is MNHEY and CDR2 is SVGEGT. The CDR3 runs to 12 residues. The germline V and J ends were trimmed by 5 bases and 6 bases, with 9 bases remaining between them. For the CDR3, the DNA is TGTGCCAGCAGTGGATTATCGGATACGCAGTATTTT. As protein: CASSGLSDTQYF.